A selection of T cell receptor beta chains follows, all from one sample in a study of T cell responses to AZD1222 COVID-19 vaccine. Profiling relied on immunoSEQ multiplex PCR, and the TCRdb table lists in-frame clones only, not all of them. Of around 150,000 clones listed, about nine tenths were seen once; the top ten hold approximately 6.3%. The sequencing here drew on peripheral blood, taken 28 days after the second AZD1222 dose. The receptors stem from an adult who received the AZD1222 COVID-19 vaccine. Both conserved end residues are part of each CDR3. A D gene is named only where the DNA matches it firmly. Clone size, where shown, is once, few, many, or a class for clones that have expanded.

v_gene	abundance	j_gene	d_gene	CDR3nt	CDR3aa
TRBV19	NA	TRBJ1-2	NA	TGTGCCAGTAGTACCGCTGACAGGCTCTATGGCTACACCTTC	CASSTADRLYGYTF
TRBV7-6	NA	TRBJ2-5	NA	TGTGCCAGCAGCTTGGGTTGGGCGGAGACCCAGTACTTC	CASSLGWAETQYF
TRBV30	NA	TRBJ1-2	NA	TGTGCCTGGAAGGTGGGAGGGGAGCAAGGTGGCTACACCTTC	CAWKVGGEQGGYTF
TRBV9	NA	TRBJ2-3	NA	TGTGCCAGCAGCGTAAGTGTGGCTAGCGGCACAGATACGCAGTATTTT	CASSVSVASGTDTQYF
TRBV4-1	NA	TRBJ2-7	NA	TGCGCCAGCAGCCAGGCACAGGGGCCGGGACTAGTTGGTTACGAGCAGTACTTC	CASSQAQGPGLVGYEQYF
TRBV5-1	NA	TRBJ2-3	TRBD2	TGCGCCAGCAGCAAATTCGGACTAGCGGGACTTTTAGATACGCAGTATTTT	CASSKFGLAGLLDTQYF
TRBV28	NA	TRBJ2-3	NA	TGTGCCAGCAGTTCCGGTGGCTTGAGCACAGATACGCAGTATTTT	CASSSGGLSTDTQYF
TRBV5-5	NA	TRBJ2-7	TRBD1	TGTGCCAGCAGCTTGGACGGGACAGGGTACTACGAGCAGTACTTC	CASSLDGTGYYEQYF
TRBV7-2	NA	TRBJ1-5	NA	TGTGCCAGCAGCTCCGACAGTTGGCAACAGCCCCAGCATTTT	CASSSDSWQQPQHF
TRBV3-1/TRBV3-2	NA	TRBJ1-6	NA	TGTGCCAGCAGCGCCCAGGGGAGAAATTCACCCCTCCACTTT	CASSAQGRNSPLHF
TRBV28	NA	TRBJ2-7	NA	TGTGCCAGCAGTTTAAGGACTTACGGGCAGTACTTC	CASSLRTYGQYF
TRBV4-3	once	TRBJ2-2	TRBD2	TGCGCCAGCAGCCCCGAAGGGCTAGCGGGGACGGTCACCGGGGAGCTGTTTTTT	CASSPEGLAGTVTGELFF
TRBV30	NA	TRBJ2-3	NA	TGTGCCTGGAGTGTAGGACTACCTAGCACAGATACGCAGTATTTT	CAWSVGLPSTDTQYF
TRBV3-1/TRBV3-2	once	TRBJ1-4	NA	TGTGCCAGCAGCCGACAGGAGGTAAAGGTTGAAAAACTGTTTTTT	CASSRQEVKVEKLFF
TRBV18	NA	TRBJ2-7	TRBD2	TGTGCCAGCTCACAGAGGACTAGCGTGGGTTACGAGCAGTACTTC	CASSQRTSVGYEQYF